The sequence of this T cell receptor (beta chain) was determined in a study of T cell responses to AZD1222 COVID-19 vaccine. This CDR3 spans 15 amino acids. Germline V gene data show CDR1 as MNHNY and CDR2 as SVGAGI (reference sequence). V was clipped by 2 bases and J by 0 bases, with 8 bases between them. Overall study findings and caveats: Nearly half of the spike-specific TCRs reportedly recognize variant regions that carry no mutations. Just a handful of people given AZD1222 tested seropositive at baseline. Mostly white British, mostly female donors; authors suggested clonal diversity may be underestimated. A rise in Spike-specific TCR breadth and depth followed two AZD1222 doses.

This clone was seen only once. Its antigen is currently unknown. Method: immunoSEQ multiplex PCR; TCRdb's copy keeps in-frame clones and lacks some. The repertoire holds 80,000 to 100,000 clones, with approximately 86% as singletons. The V and J genes are TRBV6-6 and TRBJ1-3; D is unclear. The specimen was peripheral blood, collected on day 0 of MenACWY control vaccination. This TCR was recovered from an adult in good health. The CDR3, as DNA: TGTGCCAGCAGTTACGACTGGAGCTCTGGAAACACCATATATTTT. Its protein product is CASSYDWSSGNTIYF.